The source of this T cell receptor beta chain is a study of blood T cell repertoires in COVID-19. The overall study: Both acute and convalescent COVID-19 samples were obtained from the United States, Italy and Spain. Sources were T cells, B-cell-depleted T cells, or PBMCs; the material itself was cDNA or gDNA.

The repertoire was sequenced with immunoSEQ multiplex PCR; TCRdb's copy has only in-frame clones and lacks some. The sample comprises about 46,000 clones, more than 85% of which are singletons, and under 4% rests with the top ten. Trimming removed 4 bases from V and 0 bases from J, with 4 bases in between. This CDR3 region has 13 residues. Germline V lookup: CDR1 LGHNA, CDR2 YSLEER. This clone was seen a single time. Sequences were obtained from PBMCs or T cells enriched from blood (not recorded which). This TCR was recovered from a woman aged 50 to 60 who had recovered from COVID-19. The chain combines TRBV4-3 with TRBJ1-3; D not resolved. The CDR3 sequence: CASSLNSGNTIYF. The DNA of the CDR3 is TGCGCCAGCAGCCTCAACTCTGGAAACACCATATATTTT.